The clone carrying this T cell receptor beta chain was seen just once. Its antigen is unidentified. Exclusion applied to patients with autoimmune disease history or systemic immunosuppression. The method was immunoSEQ multiplex PCR; TCRdb's version includes in-frame clones alone and lacks a portion of them. The table lists about 76,000 clones, approximately 86% of them singletons. This CDR3 has 13 residues. V was trimmed by 6 bases and J by 1 base, leaving 9 bases between them. CDR1 and CDR2 (germline): SGHAT, FQNNGV. The data derive from a study of OX40 agonist ivuxolimab in advanced cancers. Across the whole study: An agonistic human IgG2 monoclonal antibody against OX40 (CD134) was given. General study results and limits: Undetermined was the antigen specificity of the expanded peripheral T cells. In CD8+ T cells, expanded clones were on average more numerous than in CD4+.

The input for sequencing was CD4+ or CD8+ T cells sorted from blood, taken in a trial of the OX40 agonist ivuxolimab. This TCR was recovered from an adult with an advanced solid tumor such as melanoma, head and neck, liver or kidney cancer. The genes are TRBV11-2 and TRBJ1-1; D is perhaps TRBD1 (6 bases). The CDR3 DNA reads as TGTGCCAGCAGGGGACAACCGAACACTGAAGCTTTCTTT. Amino acid sequence: CASRGQPNTEAFF.